The 12 T cell receptor beta chains below all came from one sample that was sequenced in a study of blood T cell repertoires in COVID-19. The data were produced by immunoSEQ multiplex PCR, yet TCRdb's version contains in-frame clones alone and is incomplete. The data show roughly 250,000 clones, with roughly nine tenths seen just once and about an eighth held by the top ten. Sample: peripheral blood. These TCRs come from a woman aged 30 to 39 with COVID-19, enrolled during active disease.

The chain joins TRBV7-9 to TRBJ1-1; TRBD1 agrees at 8 bases. The ends lost 4 bases at V and 2 bases at J; junction bases unmatched: 3. CDR1 and CDR2 (germline): SEHNR, FQNEAQ (reference sequence). The CDR3 length is 14 residues. The CDR3 DNA reads TGTGCCAGCAGCTCGGACAGGGATAACACTGAAGCTTTCTTT. It translates to CASSSDRDNTEAFF.

V is TRBV10-1 and J is TRBJ1-5; no firm D call. With 4 bases removed from V and 0 bases from J, the gap between germline ends came to 7 bases. CDR3 length: 14 amino acids. From germline, CDR1 is WNHNN and CDR2 SYGVQD (reference sequence). The CDR3 nucleotides are TGCGCCAGCAGTGGCGAGTATAGCAATCAGCCCCAGCATTTT. Protein product: CASSGEYSNQPQHF.

The chain combines TRBV28 with TRBJ1-5; 8 bases are shared with TRBD1. CDR3 size: 15 residues. Germline V gene data show CDR1 as MDHEN and CDR2 as SYDVKM. The V and J ends lost 2 bases and 7 bases, in that order; junction bases with no gene match: 7. The CDR3 nucleotides read TGTGCCAGCAGTTTAGACAGGGGAGGGGGCCAGCCCCAGCATTTT. Protein: CASSLDRGGGQPQHF.

The J gene is TRBJ2-2, the V gene TRBV4-1; possible D gene TRBD2, 6 bases. V was trimmed by 2 bases and J by 1 base, leaving 14 bases between them. The germline gives CDR1 MGHRA, CDR2 YSYEKL. There are 17 residues in the CDR3. DNA of the CDR3: TGCGCCAGCAGCCAATGGGTAGGCGGGGTGAACACCGGGGAGCTGTTTTTT. It is translated as CASSQWVGGVNTGELFF.

The DNA for the CDR3 is TGTGCCAGCAGCCCTCGGTCGGCCAAAAACATTCAGTACTTC. Its protein is CASSPRSAKNIQYF. The chain employs TRBV28 and TRBJ2-4; D ambiguous. The CDR3 consists of 14 residues. Trimming removed 6 bases from V and 1 base from J, with 10 bases in between. Germline-derived CDR1 and CDR2 are MDHEN and SYDVKM.

Comment on this clone: The same CDR3 is also encoded by other DNA sequences in this sample. V is TRBV28 and J is TRBJ1-3; no clear D. Germline lookup yields CDR1 MDHEN and CDR2 SYDVKM. This CDR3 has 12 amino acids. V lost 3 bases and J 4 bases, leaving 4 bases between the germline ends. The CDR3 coding sequence is TGTGCCAGCAGTTTGAGGGGAAACACCATATATTTT. Encoded protein: CASSLRGNTIYF. Together with reference TRBV28 and TRBJ1-3, the CDR3 gives the full variable domain: DVKVTQSSRYLVKRTGEKVFLECVQDMDHENMFWYRQDPGLGLRLIYFSYDVKMKEKGDIPEGYSVSREKKERFSLILESASTNQTSMYLCASSLRGNTIYFGEGSWLTVV.

The chain links TRBV5-8 to TRBJ2-6; no clear D. CDR3 length: 15 amino acids. The ends were cut back, 0 bases at V and 2 bases at J, with 6 bases in the middle. The germline V gene encodes CDR1 SGHTS and CDR2 YDEGEE. The CDR3 DNA is TGTGCCAGCAGCTTGGATGCAGCTGGGGCCAACGTCCTGACTTTC. It encodes CASSLDAAGANVLTF.

The chain links TRBV5-1 to TRBJ1-2; 9 bases align to TRBD1. The ends lost 5 bases at V and 7 bases at J; junction bases unmatched: 12. CDR1 is SGHRS and CDR2 is YFSETQ in the germline V gene. The CDR3 length is 15 residues. CDR3 amino acids: CASSEPGQGLVGYTF. The CDR3 DNA sequence: TGCGCCAGCAGTGAACCGGGACAGGGTCTGGTTGGCTACACCTTC.

V usage is TRBV29-1 and J usage is TRBJ2-1; 8 bases line up with TRBD1. Germline lookup yields CDR1 SQVTM and CDR2 ANQGSEA. The CDR3 covers 13 residues. Trimming cost V 6 bases and J 8 bases; bases outside gene matches: 9. Here the CDR3 DNA reads TGCAGCGTAGCCCGGACAGGGAAAGATGAGCAGTTCTTC. Its translation is CSVARTGKDEQFF.

The J gene is TRBJ2-1, the V gene TRBV6-1; the D gene is possibly TRBD2 (6 bases). Trimming took 4 bases from V and 1 from J, leaving 14 bases between them. The CDR3 has 16 residues. Germline CDR1 reads MNHNS; CDR2 reads SASEGT. CDR3: CASSAWTKGSYNEQFF. The CDR3 DNA reads as TGTGCCAGCAGTGCGTGGACTAAAGGTTCCTACAATGAGCAGTTCTTC.

V is TRBV9 and J is TRBJ2-5, with TRBD2 identical over 10 bases. The CDR3 loop spans 16 amino acids. V lost 3 bases, J lost 5 bases, and 10 bases stayed unmatched. The V gene's germline CDR1 is SGDLS and CDR2 YYNGEE. CDR3 sequence reads: CASSDLSGGGPETQYF. CDR3 sequence (DNA): TGTGCCAGCAGCGATTTAAGCGGGGGGGGTCCGGAGACCCAGTACTTC.

This clone was seen a handful of times. The rearrangement uses TRBV5-1 and TRBJ2-1; D might be TRBD1 (6 bases). Germline V gene sequence: CDR1 SGHRS, CDR2 YFSETQ. The CDR3 sequence is 17 residues long. V lost 4 bases and J 5 bases, leaving 22 bases between the germline ends. CDR3 loop: CASSDFWTDHSNNEQFF. CDR3 nucleotides: TGCGCCAGCAGCGATTTTTGGACAGACCACAGCAACAATGAGCAGTTCTTC.